The sequence of this T cell receptor beta chain was determined in a study of shared clonotypes between healthy human individuals. Findings and limits, study-wide: Blood was the sole source, and tissue repertoires probably differ. Sequencing depth was a factor that was expected to affect clonotype sharing among donors. Estimated richness values were generally larger in naive subsets than in memory subsets.

As for this clone: Its antigen remains unidentified.

CDR1 is SGHKS and CDR2 is YYEKEE in the germline V gene (reference sequence). The CDR3 is 15 residues long. V lost 1 base, J lost 3 bases, and 10 bases lay in between. As defined, naive CD8 cells were CD45RO-negative and positively selected for CCR7, with terminally differentiated effector memory CD45RA+ cells excluded. Donors comprised only Caucasian adults living in Nashville, Tennessee. Assay: immunoSEQ multiplex PCR; the TCRdb copy retains only in-frame clones and omits some. Among hundreds of thousands of clones, 96% were seen once, and the ten largest hold about 0.21%. Sequencing used naive CD8+ T cells sorted from blood. The rearrangement uses TRBV5-5 and TRBJ2-2, with D hard to call. This sequence was found in a man under 40 in good health. The CDR3: CASSLSQADTGELFF. The CDR3 bases are TGTGCCAGCAGCTTGTCCCAGGCTGACACCGGGGAGCTGTTTTTT.